This is a list of T cell receptor beta chains from one sample in a study of T cell changes during pregnancy in multiple sclerosis. The repertoire was sequenced with immunoSEQ multiplex PCR; TCRdb's copy has only in-frame clones and lacks some. The sample has about 40,000 clones, roughly nine tenths seen once. Sequencing was performed on peripheral blood, taken before pregnancy. The receptors were sampled from a female donor with multiple sclerosis, enrolled in a pregnancy study. Each CDR3 is given without its conserved first and last residue. Each record gives: J gene, clone size, V gene, CDR3 protein. Size is omitted from some rows. Given values are once, few, many or a class for expanded clones.

J: TRBJ2-5; size: .; V: TRBV5-1; CDR3: ASSWMGLAAETQY
J: TRBJ2-7; size: .; V: TRBV5-6; CDR3: ASSIKGVKAYEQY
J: TRBJ2-5; size: .; V: TRBV14; CDR3: ASSQGIRGGRETQY
J: TRBJ1-3; size: .; V: TRBV30; CDR3: AWSVILGGSSGNTIY
J: TRBJ2-7; size: .; V: TRBV5-1; CDR3: ASSLPTSGREIIYEQY
J: TRBJ2-1; size: .; V: TRBV7-9; CDR3: ASSLASGDSSYNEQF
J: TRBJ1-1; size: .; V: TRBV29-1; CDR3: SVDKGFTEAF
J: TRBJ2-7; size: .; V: TRBV21-1; CDR3: ASSKGAGGLLSYEQY
J: TRBJ1-5; size: .; V: TRBV28; CDR3: ASHGTNSNQPQH
J: TRBJ1-1; size: .; V: TRBV14; CDR3: ASSRDTLRTEAF
J: TRBJ2-7; size: .; V: TRBV2; CDR3: ASRPKDSSYEQY
J: TRBJ2-1; size: .; V: TRBV6-5; CDR3: ASSYSGGLGTNEQF
J: TRBJ2-3; size: .; V: TRBV4-1; CDR3: ASSQDLALSISDTQY
J: TRBJ2-1; size: .; V: TRBV19; CDR3: ASSKVAESSYNEQF
J: TRBJ2-3; size: .; V: TRBV28; CDR3: ASRSGLRYTDTQY
J: TRBJ2-2; size: .; V: TRBV11-2; CDR3: ASSLVHVRNTGELF
J: TRBJ2-7; size: .; V: TRBV7-9; CDR3: ASQRGSSYEQY
J: TRBJ1-3; size: .; V: TRBV5-1; CDR3: ASSSTGKAGNTIY
J: TRBJ2-7; size: .; V: TRBV28; CDR3: ASSLALAGLYEQY
J: TRBJ2-7; size: .; V: TRBV5-1; CDR3: ASSGGLGRRGEDEQY
J: TRBJ2-1; size: once; V: TRBV9; CDR3: ASSAGLALNNEQF
J: TRBJ1-6; size: .; V: TRBV7-8; CDR3: ASSSLGGVNSPLH
J: TRBJ1-5; size: .; V: TRBV28; CDR3: ASREAGNQPQH
J: TRBJ2-5; size: once; V: TRBV18; CDR3: ASSPPGETQY
J: TRBJ2-7; size: .; V: TRBV10-2; CDR3: ASSESGSPYEQY
J: TRBJ2-1; size: .; V: TRBV5-1; CDR3: ASSLVGGLGDEQF
J: TRBJ2-1; size: once; V: TRBV4-3; CDR3: ASGRGASGSSYNEQF
J: TRBJ2-4; size: .; V: TRBV7-6; CDR3: ASTPGAGVRNIQY
J: TRBJ2-7; size: .; V: TRBV2; CDR3: ASKGDRVYEQY
J: TRBJ2-1; size: .; V: TRBV9; CDR3: ASSVGLATPNEQF
J: TRBJ2-5; size: .; V: TRBV4-1; CDR3: ASSHPVAGAQETQY
J: TRBJ2-5; size: .; V: TRBV7-2; CDR3: ASSHSGSGETQY
J: TRBJ1-1; size: once; V: TRBV14; CDR3: ASRAGGTAEAF
J: TRBJ2-1; size: .; V: TRBV11-2; CDR3: ASRLDVTGGNEQF
J: TRBJ2-3; size: .; V: TRBV6-1; CDR3: ASSELAGGGDTQY